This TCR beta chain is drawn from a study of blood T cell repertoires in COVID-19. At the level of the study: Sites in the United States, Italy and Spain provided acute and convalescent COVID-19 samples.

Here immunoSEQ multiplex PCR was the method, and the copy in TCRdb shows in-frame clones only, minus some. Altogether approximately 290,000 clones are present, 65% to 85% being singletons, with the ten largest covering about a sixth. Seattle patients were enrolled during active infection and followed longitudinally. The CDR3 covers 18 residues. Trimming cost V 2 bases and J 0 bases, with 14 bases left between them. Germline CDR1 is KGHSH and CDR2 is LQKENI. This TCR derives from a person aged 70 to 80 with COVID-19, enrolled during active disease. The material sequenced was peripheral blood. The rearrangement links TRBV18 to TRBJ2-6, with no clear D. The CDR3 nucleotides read TGTGCCAGCTCACCAGAGTACGGGTTTAGCTCTGGGGCCAACGTCCTGACTTTC. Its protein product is CASSPEYGFSSGANVLTF.